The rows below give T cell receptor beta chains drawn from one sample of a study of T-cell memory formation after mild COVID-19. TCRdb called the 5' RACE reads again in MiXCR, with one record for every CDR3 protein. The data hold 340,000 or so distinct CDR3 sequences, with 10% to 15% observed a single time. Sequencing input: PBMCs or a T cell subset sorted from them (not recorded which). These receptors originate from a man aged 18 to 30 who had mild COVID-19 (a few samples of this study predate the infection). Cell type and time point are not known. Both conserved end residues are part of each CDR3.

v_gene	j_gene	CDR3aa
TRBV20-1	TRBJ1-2	CSARGAGTTNYGYTF
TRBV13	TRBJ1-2	CASRAKGGAGGYTF
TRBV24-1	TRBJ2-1	CATSELFGNKVNEQFF
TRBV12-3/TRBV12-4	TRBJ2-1	CASSWGGFGPNEQFF
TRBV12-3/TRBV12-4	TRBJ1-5	CASSNRENRQPQHF
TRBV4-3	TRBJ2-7	CASSQGPEREQYF
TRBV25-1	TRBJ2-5	CASSDRAGGETQYF
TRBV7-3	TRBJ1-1	CASSDGAEAFF
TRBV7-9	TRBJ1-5	CASLGEGESNQPQHF
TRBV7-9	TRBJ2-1	CASSPTSGGAGEQFF
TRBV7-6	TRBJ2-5	CASSYSGGPGATAQYF
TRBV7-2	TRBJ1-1	CASSLQGATEAFF
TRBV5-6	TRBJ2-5	CASSGVQETQYF
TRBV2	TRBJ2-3	CASSEQAGGMTDTQYF
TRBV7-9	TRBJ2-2	CATGARANTGELFF
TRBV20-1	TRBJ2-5	CSARDPFEPGQSIQETQYF
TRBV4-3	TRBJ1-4	CASSQGGAQNEKLFF
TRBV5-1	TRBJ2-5	CASSNGQGGETQYF
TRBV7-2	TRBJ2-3	CASSILPGPPSDTQYF
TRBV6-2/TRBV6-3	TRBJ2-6	CASSYDRGNSGANVLTF
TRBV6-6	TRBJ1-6	CASRSGPFNLLHF
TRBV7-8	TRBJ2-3	CASSLRAAGTDTQYF
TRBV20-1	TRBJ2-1	CSARVPGLADEQFF
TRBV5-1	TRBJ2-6	CASSVESSGANVLTF
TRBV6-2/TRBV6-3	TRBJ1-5	CASSRTRPLYSNQPQHF
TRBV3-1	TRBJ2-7	CASSQARVARAEQYF
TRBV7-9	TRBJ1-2	CASSTQGWNYGYTF
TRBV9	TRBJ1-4	CASSSGATTNEKLFF
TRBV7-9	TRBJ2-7	CASSFSGYGSDEQYF
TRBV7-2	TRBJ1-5	CASSARALSNQPQHF
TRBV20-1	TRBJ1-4	CSAKQVSFGEKLFF
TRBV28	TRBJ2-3	CASNGGTDTQYF